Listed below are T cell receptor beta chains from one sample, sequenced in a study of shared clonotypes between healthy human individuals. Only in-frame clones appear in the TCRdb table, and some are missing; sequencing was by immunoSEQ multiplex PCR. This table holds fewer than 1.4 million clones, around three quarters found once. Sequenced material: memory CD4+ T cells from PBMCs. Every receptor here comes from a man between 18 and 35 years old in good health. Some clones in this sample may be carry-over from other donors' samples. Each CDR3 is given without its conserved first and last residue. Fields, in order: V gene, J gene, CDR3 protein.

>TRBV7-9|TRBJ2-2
ASSISGGFTGELF
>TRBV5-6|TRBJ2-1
ASSTLYGGRDNEQF
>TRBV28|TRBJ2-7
ASTPGLPYEQY
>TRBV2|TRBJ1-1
ASSRTNRGSEAF
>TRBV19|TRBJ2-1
ASSISFGAVGEQF
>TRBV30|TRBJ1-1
AWSHSTEAF
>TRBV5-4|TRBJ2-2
ASSLRTGTGTGELF
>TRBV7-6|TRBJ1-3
ASSFGDSGNTIY
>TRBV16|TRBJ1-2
ASSQSGEPTGNYGYT
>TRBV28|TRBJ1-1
ASSFHTEAF
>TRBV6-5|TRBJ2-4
GWIRGETKNIQY
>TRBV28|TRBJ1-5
ASSLSAWPQGGQPQH
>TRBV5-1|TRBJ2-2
ASSPDQGLNTGELF
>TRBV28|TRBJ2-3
ASNQPGLAGENTQY
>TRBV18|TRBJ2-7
ASSPVLGLAFYEQY
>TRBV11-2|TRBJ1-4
ASSLETKLF